This T cell receptor (beta chain) was sequenced in a study of cytomegalovirus exposure and HLA in healthy donors. Findings and caveats of the study: Specificity of a few CMV-associated chains for CMV antigens was verified in vitro. The authors listed 180 or so TCR beta chains as cytomegalovirus-associated. In the 120 validation repertoires, a later analysis found that first-cohort TCR clusters tended to co-occur.

Here immunoSEQ multiplex PCR was the method, and the copy in TCRdb shows in-frame clones only, minus some. The sample comprises 150,000 to 180,000 clones, 75% to 90% of which are singletons, and 20% to 25% rests with the top ten. CDR3 length: 15 residues. Trimming took 4 bases from V and 0 from J, leaving 13 bases between them. Germline CDR1 is MDHEN and CDR2 is SYDVKM. Notes on this clone: Its antigen is as yet unknown.

The chain couples TRBV28 to TRBJ2-7; D is perhaps TRBD2 (6 bases). Input material: PBMCs. The source is a man younger than 30 in good health and CMV-seropositive. This chain's CDR3 is CASSSAGTPSYEQYF. In DNA form, the CDR3 reads TGTGCCAGCAGTTCCGCCGGGACTCCCTCCTACGAGCAGTACTTC.